The rows below give T cell receptor beta chains drawn from one sample of a study of T cell repertoires in cytomegalovirus infection. Each CDR3 protein gets one entry after TCRdb re-called the reads with MiXCR. The table has 230,000 or so distinct CDR3 sequences, about 15% seen once. Sequencing was done on a sample of CD8+ T cells from PBMCs. The receptors here all came from a human donor in good health (CMV status not recorded). Some clones in this sample may be carry-over from other donors' samples. Both conserved end residues are part of each CDR3. D genes are given only for firm matches. Rows give clone size only sometimes, using once, few, many, or a class for an expanded clone.

>TRBV7-9|-|TRBJ2-7|many
TGTGCCAGCAGCCCTACAGAGGGGTTCTCCTACGAGCAGTACTTC
CASSPTEGFSYEQYF
>TRBV7-9|TRBD2|TRBJ2-7|few
TGTGCCAGCAGCGTAGCTAGCGGGGAGCTCTACGAGCAGTACTTC
CASSVASGELYEQYF
>TRBV6-2/TRBV6-3|-|TRBJ1-1|-
TGTGCCAGCAGGGTCGCTGATGAAGCTTTCTTT
CASRVADEAFF
>TRBV6-2/TRBV6-3|-|TRBJ1-5|few
TGTGCCAGCAGTTATCTTGTTACGGTTGGATTGACAGATCAGCCCCAGCATTTT
CASSYLVTVGLTDQPQHF
>TRBV11-2|TRBD1|TRBJ2-1|-
TGTGCCAGCAGCTGGGGATTCAGGGGGCTCTACAATGAGCAGTTCTTC
CASSWGFRGLYNEQFF
>TRBV20-1|-|TRBJ1-5|-
TGCAGTGCTTCGGACAGTAACGCGGTCCAGCCCCAGCATTTT
CSASDSNAVQPQHF
>TRBV28|TRBD1|TRBJ2-7|few
TGTGCCAGCAGTCACAGGGGGGTGGGGCACTACGAGCAGTACTTC
CASSHRGVGHYEQYF
>TRBV7-8|-|TRBJ2-7|many
TGTGCCAGCAGCTCCTCGGTACAGGGAATTCTCGAGCAGTACTTC
CASSSSVQGILEQYF
>TRBV7-2|-|TRBJ2-1|many
TGTGCCAGCAGCCTCCGGGACAAATGGGATGAGCAGTTCTTC
CASSLRDKWDEQFF
>TRBV11-2|TRBD1|TRBJ2-1|many
TGTGCCAGCAGCTTAGGACAGGGAGCCAACAATGAGCAGTTCTTC
CASSLGQGANNEQFF
>TRBV15|-|TRBJ2-1|-
TGTGCCACCAGCAGCTGGGCCGGAGGCTCCTACAATGAGCAGTTCTTC
CATSSWAGGSYNEQFF
>TRBV6-1|TRBD2|TRBJ2-3|many
TGTGCCAGCAGCAGCGGGGGAGTAGCAGATACGCAGTATTTT
CASSSGGVADTQYF
>TRBV2|TRBD1|TRBJ1-3|-
TGTGCCAGCAGTGAATGGCGGGACAGGGGGGTATTCTCTGGAAACACCATATATTTT
CASSEWRDRGVFSGNTIYF
>TRBV28|-|TRBJ2-7|many
TGTGCCAGCAGTACGGGAGCTGGGTACGAGCAGTACTTC
CASSTGAGYEQYF
>TRBV24-1|TRBD1|TRBJ2-7|few
TGTGCCACCAGTGATCGGACAGGGGACGAGCAGTACTTC
CATSDRTGDEQYF
>TRBV9|-|TRBJ2-7|few
TGTGCCAGCAGCGTATCCGGCGGGGTAGAGCAGTACTTC
CASSVSGGVEQYF
>TRBV5-4|-|TRBJ1-6|-
TGTGCCAGCAGCTCCGGCGGACCCCTCCACTTT
CASSSGGPLHF
>TRBV6-2/TRBV6-3|-|TRBJ2-3|-
TGTGCCAGCAGTTATTTACAGGGAAGGGCAGATACGCAGTATTTT
CASSYLQGRADTQYF
>TRBV12-3/TRBV12-4|-|TRBJ1-5|few
TGTGCCAGCAGTTACGGTCAGCCCCAGCATTTT
CASSYGQPQHF
>TRBV7-8|TRBD1|TRBJ2-7|many
TGTGCCAGCAGCTTCGCCGGGACAGGGGGCCACGAGCAGTACTTC
CASSFAGTGGHEQYF
>TRBV28|-|TRBJ2-3|many
TGTGCCAGCAACCCGCGGACCACCTACACAGATACGCAGTATTTT
CASNPRTTYTDTQYF
>TRBV11-2|-|TRBJ1-2|-
TGTGCCAGCCACCGGGTTGACTATGGCTACATCTTC
CASHRVDYGYIF
>TRBV7-8|-|TRBJ1-2|many
TGTGCCAGCAGCTTAGGTGCCAGGGACGTTAATGGCTACACCTTC
CASSLGARDVNGYTF
>TRBV19|TRBD1|TRBJ1-1|-
TGTGCCAGTAGTATGGGATCAGGGGGTGCCTGGAACACTGAAGCTTTCTTT
CASSMGSGGAWNTEAFF
>TRBV6-5|-|TRBJ2-1|few
TGTGCCAGCAGTTACTCCGCCCCGGCGTTGGGTAATGAGCAGTTCTTC
CASSYSAPALGNEQFF
>TRBV27|-|TRBJ1-2|many
TGTGCCAGCAGTTTAAATCCCCAGGGCTATGGCTACACCTTC
CASSLNPQGYGYTF
>TRBV2|-|TRBJ1-5|-
TGTGCCAGCAGTGAAGCGAACAGGTGGAGCAATCAGCCCCAGCATTTT
CASSEANRWSNQPQHF
>TRBV6-5|TRBD1|TRBJ1-5|few
TGTGCCAGCAGTCCCTCAGACAGGGCTAATCAGCCCCAGCATTTT
CASSPSDRANQPQHF
>TRBV10-3|TRBD2|TRBJ2-1|few
TGTGCCATCGGCGGGACTAGCGGGGGGGCCGGCAATGAGCAGTTCTTC
CAIGGTSGGAGNEQFF
>TRBV7-2|-|TRBJ2-7|many
TGTGCCAGCAGCTTCGACCAAGCGTCTAACGAGCAGTACTTC
CASSFDQASNEQYF
>TRBV12-3/TRBV12-4|-|TRBJ1-2|-
TGTGCCAGCAGTTCCGGTCCGGGGACTCGCCACTATGGCTACACCTTC
CASSSGPGTRHYGYTF
>TRBV28|-|TRBJ2-3|many
TGTGCCAGCAGTCAGGACGGGAACACAGATACGCAGTATTTT
CASSQDGNTDTQYF
>TRBV28|-|TRBJ1-1|many
TGTGCCAGCAGAACGGGGGGAAGAAACACTGAAGCTTTCTTT
CASRTGGRNTEAFF
>TRBV7-2|TRBD1|TRBJ2-7|many
TGTGCCAGCAGCACCCGGGACAGGGGCCCCTACGAGCAGTACTTC
CASSTRDRGPYEQYF
>TRBV7-2|-|TRBJ1-3|many
TGTGCCAGCAGCGCGATAACAGCTGGAAACACCATATATTTT
CASSAITAGNTIYF
>TRBV12-3/TRBV12-4|-|TRBJ2-7|-
TGTGCCAGCAGCCGCAGGGGACTCGACGTCTACGAGCAGTACTTC
CASSRRGLDVYEQYF
>TRBV7-2|-|TRBJ1-5|many
TGTGCCAGCAGCTTATGGGGGTATAGCAATCAGCCCCAGCATTTT
CASSLWGYSNQPQHF
>TRBV12-3/TRBV12-4|-|TRBJ1-1|-
TGTGCCACCCACCTTGCGGGGTACACTGAAGCTTTCTTT
CATHLAGYTEAFF
>TRBV7-2|-|TRBJ2-4|many
TGTGCCAGCAGCTTATTCGCCGGTCCTCCCAAAAACATTCAGTACTTC
CASSLFAGPPKNIQYF
>TRBV4-2|-|TRBJ2-3|few
TGTGCCAGCAGCCAAGATGCCTTTGGGGCGGGGTATAGAGATACGCAGTATTTT
CASSQDAFGAGYRDTQYF
>TRBV6-5|-|TRBJ2-3|few
TGTGCCAGCAGTTCATCACCGGAGGGCACAGATACGCAGTATTTT
CASSSSPEGTDTQYF
>TRBV6-2/TRBV6-3|-|TRBJ2-3|many
TGTGCCAGCAGTTTTGCCGAGGCGGATACGCAGTATTTT
CASSFAEADTQYF
>TRBV4-1|-|TRBJ1-1|few
TGCGCCAGCAGCCATCCCTCGGGACAAGGGACTCGTTATGGCGTAAACACTGAAGCTTTCTTT
CASSHPSGQGTRYGVNTEAFF
>TRBV12-3/TRBV12-4|TRBD1|TRBJ2-7|few
TGTGCCAGCAGTTCTTCCTTCGGGACAGTTATTCAGTACTTC
CASSSSFGTVIQYF
>TRBV29-1|TRBD1|TRBJ2-1|many
TGCAGCGTTGAAGATCAGGACAGGCGATCCTACAATGAGCAGTTCTTC
CSVEDQDRRSYNEQFF